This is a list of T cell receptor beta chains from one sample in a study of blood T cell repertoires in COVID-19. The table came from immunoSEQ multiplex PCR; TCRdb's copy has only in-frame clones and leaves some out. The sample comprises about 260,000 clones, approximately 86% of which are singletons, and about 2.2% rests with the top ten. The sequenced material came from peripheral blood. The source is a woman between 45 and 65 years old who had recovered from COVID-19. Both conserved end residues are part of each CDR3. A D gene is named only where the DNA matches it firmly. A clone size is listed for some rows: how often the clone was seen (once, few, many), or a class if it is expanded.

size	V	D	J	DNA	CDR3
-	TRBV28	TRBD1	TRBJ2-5	TGTGCCAGCAGCTCCGGACAGGGCATAAACCTTCAAGAGACCCAGTACTTC	CASSSGQGINLQETQYF
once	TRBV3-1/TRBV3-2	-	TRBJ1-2	TGTGCCAGCAGCCAAGAGGGGCAGGCATTCACCTACACCTTC	CASSQEGQAFTYTF
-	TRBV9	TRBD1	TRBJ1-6	TGTGCCAGCAGCGCAGGGGGCGACAATTCACCCCTCCACTTT	CASSAGGDNSPLHF
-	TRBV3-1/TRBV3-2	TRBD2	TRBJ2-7	TGTGCCAGCAGCCAAGATCCCCTAGCGGGACTAACCTACGAGCAGTACTTC	CASSQDPLAGLTYEQYF
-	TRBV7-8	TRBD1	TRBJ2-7	TGTGCCAGCAGCCCCGGACAGGGGGCCATCTACGAGCAGTACTTC	CASSPGQGAIYEQYF
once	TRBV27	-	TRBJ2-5	TGTGCCAGCAGTTTCGTATCCTCCGGAGAGACCCAGTACTTC	CASSFVSSGETQYF
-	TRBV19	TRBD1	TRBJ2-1	TGTGCCAGTAGTATAGGCCGGGACAGGGGATTGGGTGAGCAGTTCTTC	CASSIGRDRGLGEQFF
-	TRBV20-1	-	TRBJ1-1	TGCAGTGCTAGTACATACACTGAAGCTTTCTTT	CSASTYTEAFF
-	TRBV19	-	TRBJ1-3	TGTGCCAGTAGCCTTACTGGAAACACCATATATTTT	CASSLTGNTIYF
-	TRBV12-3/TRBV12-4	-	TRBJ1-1	TGTGCCAGCAGTTTTTCCCCAGGGTCTGAAGCTTTCTTT	CASSFSPGSEAFF
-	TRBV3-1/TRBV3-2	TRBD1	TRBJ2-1	TGTGCCAGCAGCCGGCTCGGGACAGGGTACAATGAGCAGTTCTTC	CASSRLGTGYNEQFF
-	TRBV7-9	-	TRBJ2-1	TGTGCCAGCAGCCGTTTGGTTAGGGGCGCGGGGAATGAGCAGTTCTTC	CASSRLVRGAGNEQFF
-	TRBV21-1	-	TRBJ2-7	TGTGCCAGCAGCAAAGCGCGCAGCGGGAGTGCCCACGAGCAGTACTTC	CASSKARSGSAHEQYF
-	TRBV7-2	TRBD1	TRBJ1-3	TGTGCCAGCAGCTTACTTGGGACAGGGGCTGGAAACACCATATATTTT	CASSLLGTGAGNTIYF
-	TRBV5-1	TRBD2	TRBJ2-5	TGCGCCAGCAGCGCGACGGGTAGCGGGGGAGGGGAGACCCAGTACTTC	CASSATGSGGGETQYF
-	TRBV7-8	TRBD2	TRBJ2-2	TGTGCCAGCAGCCCCCACGGGGGGCCCCGACTAGCGGGAGGGCCGGGGGTCACCGGGGAGCTGTTTTTT	CASSPHGGPRLAGGPGVTGELFF
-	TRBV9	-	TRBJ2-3	TGTGCCAGCAGCGTAGCTACAGGAACGCAGTATTTT	CASSVATGTQYF
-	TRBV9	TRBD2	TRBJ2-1	TGTGCCAGCAGCGTAGACGCTAGCGGCTACAATGAGCAGTTCTTC	CASSVDASGYNEQFF
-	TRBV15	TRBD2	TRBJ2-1	TGTGCCACCAGCAGAGAGTACGCGGGGGGGCCAGATGAGCAGTTCTTC	CATSREYAGGPDEQFF
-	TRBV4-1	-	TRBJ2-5	TGCGCCAGCAGCCAAGATCCTGGAGAGAGCCAGTACTTC	CASSQDPGESQYF
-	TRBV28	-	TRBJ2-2	TGTGCCAGCACCCCGGCGAACACCGGGGAGCTGTTTTTT	CASTPANTGELFF
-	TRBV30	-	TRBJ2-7	TGTGCCTGGAGCCGACTAGGAACCTACGAGCAGTACTTC	CAWSRLGTYEQYF
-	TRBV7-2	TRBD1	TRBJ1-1	TGTGCCAGCAGCTTAGTAGGGGGCAAGGGGGGCACTGAAGCTTTCTTT	CASSLVGGKGGTEAFF
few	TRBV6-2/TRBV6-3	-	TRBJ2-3	TGTGCCAGCAGTTACATTGGAGACAGTGCCTACACAGATACGCAGTATTTT	CASSYIGDSAYTDTQYF
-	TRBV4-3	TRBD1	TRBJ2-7	TGCGCCAGCAGCCAAGGTTACAGGGGGACCTACGAGCAGTACTTC	CASSQGYRGTYEQYF
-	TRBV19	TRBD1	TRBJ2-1	TGTGCCAGTAGTTTCACCGGGACAGGGTTTTACAATGAGCAGTTCTTC	CASSFTGTGFYNEQFF
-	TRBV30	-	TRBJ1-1	TGTGCCTGGCGCCGCCCGGGACACCTGAACACTGAAGCTTTCTTT	CAWRRPGHLNTEAFF
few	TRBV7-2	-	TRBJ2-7	TGTGCCAGCAGCTTTGGACCCGGCGGGGACTCCTACGAGCAGTACTTC	CASSFGPGGDSYEQYF
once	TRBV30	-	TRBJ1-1	TGTGCCTGGGGTCGACAGACGAACACTGAAGCTTTCTTT	CAWGRQTNTEAFF
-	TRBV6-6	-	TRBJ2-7	TGTGCCAGCACTATACGGACAGCTACCTACGAGCAGTACTTC	CASTIRTATYEQYF
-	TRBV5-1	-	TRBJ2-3	TGCGCCAGCAGCTTGGTGGGGGCTGTCACAGATACGCAGTATTTT	CASSLVGAVTDTQYF
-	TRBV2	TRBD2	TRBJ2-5	TGTGCCAGCAGTGAATTGCGGGAGACCCCAGAGACCCAGTACTTC	CASSELRETPETQYF
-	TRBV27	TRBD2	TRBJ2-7	TGTGCCAGCAGTTTATCCGGGACTAGCCGCCGGTACTTC	CASSLSGTSRRYF
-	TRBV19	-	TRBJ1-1	TGTGCCAGTAGTATTTGGGGCATCACTGAAGCTTTCTTT	CASSIWGITEAFF
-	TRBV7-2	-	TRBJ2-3	TGTGCCAGCAGCTTCGGTACAGATACGCAGTATTTT	CASSFGTDTQYF
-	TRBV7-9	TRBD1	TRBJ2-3	TGTGCCAGCAGCCAACTGACGGGACAGGGGTTTGACAATTTT	CASSQLTGQGFDNF
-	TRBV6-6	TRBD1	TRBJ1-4	TGTGCCAGCAGACGGGACAGCGAAAAACTGTTTTTT	CASRRDSEKLFF
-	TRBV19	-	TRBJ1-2	TGTGCCAGTAGTATTTCCAGGGGTAGTTATGGCTACACCTTC	CASSISRGSYGYTF
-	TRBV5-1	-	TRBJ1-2	TGCGCCAGCAGCTTAGGCGGGCGCGACTATGGCTACACCTTC	CASSLGGRDYGYTF
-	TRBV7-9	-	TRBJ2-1	TGTGCCAGCAGCTTCCCCGGACAGAGGGATGAGCAGTTCTTC	CASSFPGQRDEQFF
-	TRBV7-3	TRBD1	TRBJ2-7	TGTGCCAGCAGCCCCCGGGGGACAGGGGCCACCGCCGAGCAGTACTTC	CASSPRGTGATAEQYF
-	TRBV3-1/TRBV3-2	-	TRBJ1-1	TGTGCCAGCAGTTACCTAGGCACTGAAGCTTTCTTT	CASSYLGTEAFF
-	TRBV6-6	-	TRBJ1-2	TGTGCCAGCCTAGGGGACTATGGCTACACCTTC	CASLGDYGYTF
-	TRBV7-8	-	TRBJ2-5	TGTGCCAGCAGCCGGCCGAGAGAGACCCAGTACTTC	CASSRPRETQYF
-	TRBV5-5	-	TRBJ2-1	TGTGCCAGCAGCCCGGGAGCGGAGCAGTTCTTC	CASSPGAEQFF
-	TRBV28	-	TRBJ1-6	TGTGCCAGCAGGGGGGGGACGGTTGGTTTTAATTCACCCCTCCACTTT	CASRGGTVGFNSPLHF
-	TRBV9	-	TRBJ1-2	TGTGCCAGCAGCCGAGAGGGCAGGGGCGATTATGGCTACACCTTC	CASSREGRGDYGYTF
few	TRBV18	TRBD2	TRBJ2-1	TGTGCCAGCTCACCACCTTTGAGCGGGGGGTCTTACAATGAGCAGTTCTTC	CASSPPLSGGSYNEQFF
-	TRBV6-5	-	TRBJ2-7	TGTGCCAGCAGTTACTCGAGTGGGGGCGCCGGGCAGTACTTC	CASSYSSGGAGQYF
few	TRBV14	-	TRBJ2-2	TGTGCCAGCAGCCAAAGAACAGGGTTCTCTACCGGGGAGCTGTTTTTT	CASSQRTGFSTGELFF
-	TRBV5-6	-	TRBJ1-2	TGTGCCAGCAGCACCGGGGGAGGAAGGCATGGCTACACCTTC	CASSTGGGRHGYTF
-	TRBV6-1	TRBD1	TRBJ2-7	TGTGCCAGCATCAAGGGGACAGGGGGGGCCTACGAGCAGTACTTC	CASIKGTGGAYEQYF
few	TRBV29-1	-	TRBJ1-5	TGCAGCGTTGATCTGACAGGCCAGTATAGCAATCAGCCCCAGCATTTT	CSVDLTGQYSNQPQHF
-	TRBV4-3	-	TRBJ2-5	TGCGCCAGCAGCCAAGAGGGGCAGGGCAAAGAGACCCAGTACTTC	CASSQEGQGKETQYF
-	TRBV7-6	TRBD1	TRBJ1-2	TGTGCCAGCAGCCCAGTCGGGGGACAGGGAGGAGGCTACACCTTC	CASSPVGGQGGGYTF
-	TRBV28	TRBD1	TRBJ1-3	TGTGCCAGCAGTTTATGGGGGGACAGCTCTGGAAACACCATATATTTT	CASSLWGDSSGNTIYF
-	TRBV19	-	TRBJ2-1	TGTGCCAGTAGTATAAGTTCGGTAACGGGGGAGCAGTTCTTC	CASSISSVTGEQFF